The sample holds a few counts of the clone carrying this TCR beta chain. The germline CDR1 and CDR2 sequences are SGHRS and YFSETQ. Trimming took off 0 bases at V and 0 bases at J, with 6 bases between the two ends. This CDR3 contains 14 residues. These data belong to a study of blood T cell repertoires in COVID-19. Across the whole study: PBMCs, B-cell-depleted T cells, or T cells were the source of the cDNA or gDNA that made up the material.

Here immunoSEQ multiplex PCR was the method, and the copy in TCRdb shows in-frame clones only, minus some. The profile covers approximately 260,000 clones, with approximately 86% appearing a single time and 4.5% to 6% taken by the ten largest. This chain joins TRBV5-1 and TRBJ1-2, with D maybe TRBD1 (6 bases). The sequence was obtained from a woman of 80 years or more with active or convalescent COVID-19. Sequenced sample: peripheral blood. The CDR3 coding sequence is TGCGCCAGCAGCTTGGGACAGGCTAACTATGGCTACACCTTC. Translation gives CASSLGQANYGYTF.